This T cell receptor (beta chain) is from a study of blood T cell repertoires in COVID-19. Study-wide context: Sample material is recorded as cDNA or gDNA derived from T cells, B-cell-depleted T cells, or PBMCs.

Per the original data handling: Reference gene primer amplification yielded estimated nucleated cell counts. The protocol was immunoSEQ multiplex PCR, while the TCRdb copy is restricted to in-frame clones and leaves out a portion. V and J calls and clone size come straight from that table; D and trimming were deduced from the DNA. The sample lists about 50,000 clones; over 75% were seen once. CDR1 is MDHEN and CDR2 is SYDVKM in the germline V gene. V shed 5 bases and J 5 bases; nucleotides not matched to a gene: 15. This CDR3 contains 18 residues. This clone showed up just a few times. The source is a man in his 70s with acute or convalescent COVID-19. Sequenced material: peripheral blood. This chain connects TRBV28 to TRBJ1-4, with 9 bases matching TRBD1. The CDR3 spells CASSPPGQGMVRNEKLFF. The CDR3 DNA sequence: TGTGCCAGCAGTCCTCCGGGACAGGGCATGGTCAGGAATGAAAAACTGTTTTTT.